The rows below give T cell receptor beta chains drawn from one sample of a study of shared clonotypes between healthy human individuals. Generated by immunoSEQ multiplex PCR, the TCRdb table keeps only in-frame clones and is missing some. The sample yields around 500,000 clones, 70% to 80% seen once. Material for sequencing was PBMCs. All receptors derive from a woman aged 40 to 50 in good health. Some clones in this sample may be carry-over from other donors' samples. Each CDR3 is given with its conserved first and last residue. A D gene is named only where the DNA matches it firmly. Some rows mark clone size as missing; the rest say once, few, many or name a class of expanded clone.

j_call d_call v_call clone_size cdr3_nt cdr3_aa
TRBJ2-7 TRBD2 TRBV28 . TGTGCCAGCAGGGAATTAAGCGGGAGGTCCTACGAGCAGTACTTC CASRELSGRSYEQYF
TRBJ1-5 . TRBV19 . TGTGCCAGTACCCCAGGTGTTTTAGTGGCTCAGCCCCAGCATTTT CASTPGVLVAQPQHF
TRBJ1-1 TRBD1 TRBV6-4 . TGTGCCAGCAGTCCCGACAGGGGGCTATCGGTCGCTGAAGCTTTCTTT CASSPDRGLSVAEAFF
TRBJ2-1 . TRBV7-2 few TGTGCCAGCAGCTTAAACTTAGCAAATGAGCAGTTCTTC CASSLNLANEQFF
TRBJ2-2 TRBD2 TRBV5-1 . TGCGCCAGCAGCTTGGAAGCTAGCGGGACGGCCGGGGAGCTGTTTTTT CASSLEASGTAGELFF
TRBJ2-1 . TRBV19 . TGTGCCAGTAGTATAGCAGGGGGAGGGATAATTTACAATGAGCAGTTCTTC CASSIAGGGIIYNEQFF
TRBJ2-5 . TRBV4-1 . TGCGCCAGCAGCCAAGAGTGGGTAGAACCTCCTCAAGAGACCCAGTACTTC CASSQEWVEPPQETQYF
TRBJ1-1 . TRBV10-3 . TGTGCCATCAGTGAGCTCGGATTCATCACTGAAGCTTTCTTT CAISELGFITEAFF
TRBJ2-7 TRBD1 TRBV6-1 . TGTGCCAGCAGTTGGACAGGGGTTATCTACGAGCAGTACTTC CASSWTGVIYEQYF
TRBJ2-4 . TRBV6-1 once TGTGCCAGCACCCTTAGGGGAGCAGAAAACATTCAGTACTTC CASTLRGAENIQYF
TRBJ2-1 TRBD2 TRBV6-4 once TGTGCCAGCAGTTACGGACTAGCGGCGTGGAATGAGCAGTTCTTC CASSYGLAAWNEQFF
TRBJ1-5 . TRBV6-4 . TGTGCCAGCAACTTGGGCAGCCCTGGACCCGCCAATCAGCCCCAGCATTTT CASNLGSPGPANQPQHF
TRBJ2-1 TRBD2 TRBV9 . TGTGCCAGCAGCCTTACTAGCGGGACCTTGGATGAGCAGTTCTTC CASSLTSGTLDEQFF
TRBJ2-7 . TRBV11-1 . TGTGCCAGCAGCTCCAGAGCGGACAGAACCTACGAGCAGTACTTC CASSSRADRTYEQYF
TRBJ1-2 . TRBV5-4 . TGTGCCAGCACCCGGGACTCCTATGGCTACACCTTC CASTRDSYGYTF
TRBJ1-5 . TRBV6-5 . TGTGCCAGCAGCCCCCCGGGCCACAATCAGCCCCAGCATTTT CASSPPGHNQPQHF
TRBJ2-1 TRBD2 TRBV7-9 . TGTGCCAGCAGCTTACCTAGCGGGAGGGCCGACAATGAGCAGTTCTTC CASSLPSGRADNEQFF
TRBJ1-5 TRBD1 TRBV4-1 . TGCGCCAGCAGCCAAGTTCTCGTGGCACAGGGGAGCCAGCCCCAGCATTTT CASSQVLVAQGSQPQHF
TRBJ2-5 . TRBV27 . TGTGCCAGCAGTTTAAGATTCCAAGAGACCCAGTACTTC CASSLRFQETQYF
TRBJ2-7 . TRBV6-1 few TGTGCCAGCAAAAGGGGCAGCTCCCTATCCTACGAGCAGTACTTC CASKRGSSLSYEQYF
TRBJ2-5 TRBD1 TRBV28 . TGTGCCAGCAGCTCCCCGGGACAGGGGGAGACCCAGTACTTC CASSSPGQGETQYF
TRBJ2-1 TRBD2 TRBV28 . TGTGCCAGCAGTCCACTAGCGGGTCTCAATGAGCAGTTCTTC CASSPLAGLNEQFF
TRBJ2-2 . TRBV6-4 few TGTGCCAGCAGTGCCAGCGCATTCACCGGGGAGCTGTTTTTT CASSASAFTGELFF
TRBJ2-5 TRBD2 TRBV11-3 . TGTGCCAGCAGCCCGGATTCTAGAGGGAGGGGTGATGTCGAGACCCAGTACTTC CASSPDSRGRGDVETQYF
TRBJ2-1 TRBD2 TRBV5-4 few TGTGCCAGCAGCTTGGAAACTAGCGGGAAGGGTGAGCAGTTCTTC CASSLETSGKGEQFF
TRBJ2-5 TRBD1 TRBV10-3 . TGTGCCATCAAAGCAGGGGGCCACGAGACCCAGTACTTC CAIKAGGHETQYF
TRBJ2-5 . TRBV7-9 . TGTGCCAGCAGCTTGCAGGGGGGCGAAGAGACCCAGTACTTC CASSLQGGEETQYF
TRBJ2-7 . TRBV5-5 . TGTGCCAGCAGCAGGGACACCTACGAGCAGTACTTC CASSRDTYEQYF